One T cell receptor (beta chain) is described in this entry. This record comes from a study of cytomegalovirus exposure and HLA in healthy donors. This CDR3 spans 13 amino acids. V was shortened by 3 bases and J by 8 bases, with 13 bases between the two germline ends. CDR1 GTSNPN and CDR2 SVGIG come from the germline V gene (reference sequence). Data came from immunoSEQ multiplex PCR; TCRdb stores just in-frame clones and leaves some out. The table has 130,000 to 150,000 clones, over 80% seen once. The sample taken for sequencing was PBMCs. The chain has TRBV30 and TRBJ1-4, with TRBD1 as a possible D gene (5 bases). This TCR came from a man between 18 and 35 years old in good health and CMV-seropositive. The CDR3 bases are TGTGCCTGGAGGGGCCGCGGGGGAGAAAAACTGTTTTTT. Amino acids: CAWRGRGGEKLFF. Looking up the rest from reference TRBV30 and TRBJ1-4 gives the full variable domain: SQTIHQWPATLVQPVGSPLSLECTVEGTSNPNLYWYRQAAGRGLQLLFYSVGIGQISSEVPQNLSASRPQDRQFILSSKKLLLSDSGFYLCAWRGRGGEKLFFGSGTQLSVL.